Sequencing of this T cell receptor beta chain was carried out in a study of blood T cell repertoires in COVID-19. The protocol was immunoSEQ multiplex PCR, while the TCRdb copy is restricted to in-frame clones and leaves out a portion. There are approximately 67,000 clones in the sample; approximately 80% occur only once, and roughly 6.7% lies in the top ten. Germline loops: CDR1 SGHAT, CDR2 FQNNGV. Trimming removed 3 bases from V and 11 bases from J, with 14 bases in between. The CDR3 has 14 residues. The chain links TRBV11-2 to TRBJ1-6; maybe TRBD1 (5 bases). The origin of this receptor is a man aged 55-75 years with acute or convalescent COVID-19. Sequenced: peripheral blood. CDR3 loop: CASSFGVGQTPLHF. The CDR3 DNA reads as TGTGCCAGCAGCTTCGGTGTGGGGCAAACACCCCTCCACTTT. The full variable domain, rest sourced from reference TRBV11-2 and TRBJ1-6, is EAGVAQSPRYKIIEKRQSVAFWCNPISGHATLYWYQQILGQGPKLLIQFQNNGVVDDSQLPKDRFSAERLKGVDSTLKIQPAKLEDSAVYLCASSFGVGQTPLHFGNGTRLTVT.